This TCR beta chain is from a study of shared clonotypes between healthy human individuals. For the study at large: Donor composition was a couple of women and three men, aged 18 to 49.

V was clipped by 3 bases and J by 0 bases; unmatched bases: 7. CDR1 and CDR2 (germline): MGHRA, YSYEKL. This CDR3 has 19 residues. Selected positively for CCR7 and CD45RO-negative, naive CD8 cells excluded terminally differentiated effector memory CD45RA+ cells. TCRdb's table, derived via immunoSEQ multiplex PCR, lists solely in-frame clones and lacks some. The sample includes roughly 2.1 million clones, 85% to 95% of them seen just once. Material: naive CD8+ T cells from PBMCs. The V and J genes are TRBV4-1 and TRBJ2-1, with 14 bases aligning to TRBD2. This clonotype originated in a man aged 18 to 29 in good health. Some clones in this sample may be carry-over from other donors' samples. This CDR3 is CASSHWTSGRSSSYNEQFF. CDR3 coding DNA: TGCGCCAGCAGCCACTGGACTAGCGGGAGGTCCAGCTCCTACAATGAGCAGTTCTTC.